Listed below are T cell receptor beta chains from one sample, sequenced in a study of cytomegalovirus exposure and HLA in healthy donors. Assay: immunoSEQ multiplex PCR; the TCRdb copy retains only in-frame clones and omits some. Here the sample spans about 170,000 clones, approximately 79% being singletons. The sample comprised PBMCs. The source of these receptors is a man between 35 and 55 years old in good health and CMV-seropositive. CDR3s include the opening cysteine and the closing phenylalanine or tryptophan. Not all rows give a size; the values are once, few, many and, for expanded clones, a class.

>TRBV6-6|TRBJ1-2|15|-
CASSYSAGLYYGYTF
>TRBV19|TRBJ2-7|15|once
CASKSSFGGSYEQYF
>TRBV25-1|TRBJ2-2|15|-
CASSVGRAGTGELFF
>TRBV2|TRBJ1-4|14|-
CASSETYEAEKLFF
>TRBV11-3|TRBJ2-7|15|-
CASSPSRTANYEQYF
>TRBV19|TRBJ1-5|16|-
CASSHWPGAQGQPQHF
>TRBV6-1|TRBJ1-5|12|-
CASSNRVQPQHF
>TRBV27|TRBJ1-2|13|once
CASSLDRGYGYTF
>TRBV28|-|16|-
CASSLGAASGSFEQYF
>TRBV18|TRBJ2-7|15|-
CASSPPSRELYEQYF
>TRBV19|TRBJ1-1|14|-
CASSRTRGDTEAFF
>TRBV27|TRBJ2-7|13|few
CASRIWQGGEQYF
>TRBV27|TRBJ2-2|14|-
CASRQFARDGELFF
>TRBV7-8|TRBJ2-3|15|-
CASSLSYGSTDTQYF
>TRBV19|TRBJ1-5|16|-
CASSSLGQGLGQPQHF